The text below deals with one T cell receptor (beta chain). The sample belongs to a study of T cell responses to AZD1222 COVID-19 vaccine. Study overall: Pooling covered second doses at about 4 or about 12 weeks.

This CDR3 has 14 residues. From germline, CDR1 is ENHRY and CDR2 SYGVKD. V was trimmed by 2 bases and J by 2 bases, leaving 9 bases between them. Some clones are missing from TCRdb's copy, which holds only in-frame ones; the method was immunoSEQ multiplex PCR. The sample carries around 80,000 clones, around nine tenths recorded once. The sequencing used peripheral blood, collected on day 0 of AZD1222 vaccination. The rearrangement joins TRBV10-3 to TRBJ1-1; D remains unclear. This receptor was obtained from an adult in good health. CDR3 sequence: CAISEVNSNTEAFF. Here the CDR3 DNA reads TGTGCCATCAGTGAGGTGAACAGCAACACTGAAGCTTTCTTT.